This T cell receptor beta chain derives from a study of tumor and adjacent non-tumor tissue in lung cancer. General study findings and limits: TCR diversity was significantly greater in tumor than normal lung tissue.

RNA was extracted from bulk tissue without any cell sorting. Donors were chemotherapy-naive, newly diagnosed lung cancer surgical patients in China, August–late 2014. This clonotype was counted once. Its antigen is not identified. TCRbeta libraries were built with three rounds of nested PCR, modified from ARM-PCR. MiXCR was run by TCRdb on the multiplex PCR reads, yielding one entry per CDR3 protein. The sample includes tens of thousands of distinct CDR3 sequences, over 55% of them seen just once. The CDR3 sequence is 17 residues long. V was pared by 9 bases and J by 2 bases, with 18 bases of the junction left unmatched. CDR1 MGHRA and CDR2 YSYEKL come from the germline V gene.

The clonotype originates from a woman in her thirties or forties with non-small cell lung cancer. The source material was lung tumor tissue. The chain recombines TRBV4-1 with TRBJ2-5, with 7 bases matching TRBD1. This chain's CDR3 is CARGQIRGTDYQETQYF. The CDR3 DNA reads TGCGCCAGAGGCCAAATTCGTGGGACAGACTATCAAGAGACCCAGTACTTC.